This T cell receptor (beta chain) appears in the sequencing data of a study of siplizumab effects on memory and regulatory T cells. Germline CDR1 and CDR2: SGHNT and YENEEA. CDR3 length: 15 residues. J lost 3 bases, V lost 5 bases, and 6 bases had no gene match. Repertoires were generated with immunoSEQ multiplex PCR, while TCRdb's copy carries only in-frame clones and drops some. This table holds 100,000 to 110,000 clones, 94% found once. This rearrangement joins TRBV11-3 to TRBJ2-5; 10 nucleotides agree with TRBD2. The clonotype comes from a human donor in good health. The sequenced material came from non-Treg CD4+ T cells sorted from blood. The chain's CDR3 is CASSPGLAVKETQYF. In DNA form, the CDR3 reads TGTGCCAGCAGCCCCGGACTAGCGGTAAAAGAGACCCAGTACTTC.